A single sample gave rise to the 20 T cell receptor beta chains below, sequenced in a study of blood T cell repertoires in COVID-19 (dated by TCRdb to about 2020). Libraries were built with the immunoSEQ multiplex PCR assay. As stored in TCRdb, this immuneACCESS dataset retains in-frame rearrangements with V and J assigned. A fraction of the clones does not appear; measured against another copy, unresolved V genes explain less than half of the discrepancy, and the remainder lacks a known reason. This sample is represented by 130,000 or so clones; roughly 90% of them were singletons. The top ten hold more than 2% of the sample. Sequenced: peripheral blood. These receptors all come from a man in his sixties or seventies with active COVID-19.

The chain employs TRBV4-3 and TRBJ2-5; 10 bases are shared with TRBD2. Germline CDR1 and CDR2: LGHNA and YSLEER. This CDR3 spans 17 amino acids. Losses at the gene ends were 0 bases for V and 5 bases for J; bases not matched to a gene: 9. The CDR3 reads CASSQDPAGGPGETQYF. In DNA, the CDR3 is TGCGCCAGCAGCCAAGATCCAGCGGGAGGGCCGGGGGAGACCCAGTACTTC.

This chain joins TRBV10-3 and TRBJ2-1; weak D call: TRBD1 (6 bases). V was cut by 9 bases and J by 3 bases, with 9 bases left in between. The CDR3 extends over 12 amino acids. CDR1 is ENHRY, CDR2 SYGVKD, per germline. CDR3 nucleotide sequence: TGTGCCATTGGGACACTCTACAATGAGCAGTTCTTC. Translating gives CAIGTLYNEQFF.

The gene calls are TRBV27 and TRBJ2-4; no clear D. V lost 4 bases, J lost 4 bases, and 14 bases lay in between. CDR3 size: 15 residues. CDR1 and CDR2 (germline): MNHEY, SMNVEV (reference sequence). The CDR3 DNA is TGTGCCAGCAGTTCGGAGTTAAGTCCGAAAAACATTCAGTACTTC. Its translation is CASSSELSPKNIQYF.

The V call is TRBV24-1, the J call TRBJ2-3; 16 bases align to TRBD2. V was clipped by 2 bases and J by 8 bases; unmatched bases: 9. CDR3 length equals 18 residues. Germline loops: CDR1 KGHDR, CDR2 SFDVKD. The CDR3 bases are TGTGCCACCAGTGATTCGGGACTAGCGGGAGGGCCGTTAGTTACGCAGTATTTT. Translating it yields CATSDSGLAGGPLVTQYF.

This rearrangement joins TRBV3-1 (or the pseudogene TRBV3-2) to TRBJ2-5; perhaps TRBD2 as D (5 bases). CDR3 length: 12 amino acids. V gave up 2 bases and J gave up 5 bases, with 6 bases separating them. Looked up from germline, CDR1 is LGHDT and CDR2 is YNNKEL (reference sequence). The DNA for the CDR3 is TGTGCCAGCAGCCAACGGGGTGAGACCCAGTACTTC. Its protein is CASSQRGETQYF.

V is TRBV7-9 and J is TRBJ2-1; D may be TRBD1 or TRBD2 (5 bases each). CDR3 length: 12 amino acids. V was trimmed by 8 bases and J by 10 bases, leaving 15 bases between them. Germline lookup yields CDR1 SEHNR and CDR2 FQNEAQ (reference sequence). This CDR3 reads CASARERGEQFF. The CDR3 DNA reads as TGTGCCAGCGCCAGGGAGCGCGGGGAGCAGTTCTTC.

This CDR3 is CASTSTGVNSPLHF. As DNA, the CDR3 is TGCGCCAGCACTTCGACAGGGGTGAATTCACCCCTCCACTTT. The V gene is TRBV5-1, the J gene TRBJ1-6; 8 bases fit TRBD1. Germline CDR1 and CDR2: SGHRS and YFSETQ. The CDR3 extends over 14 amino acids. V gave up 6 bases and J gave up 7 bases; unmatched junction bases: 6. Variable domain in full (rest from reference TRBV5-1 and TRBJ1-6): KAGVTQTPRYLIKTRGQQVTLSCSPISGHRSVSWYQQTPGQGLQFLFEYFSETQRNKGNFPGRFSGRQFSNSRSEMNVSTLELGDSALYLCASTSTGVNSPLHFGNGTRLTVT.

The chain links TRBV11-2 to TRBJ1-6, with D hard to call. The V gene lost 4 bases and the J gene lost 9 bases, with 10 bases spanning the gap. Germline V gives CDR1 SGHAT, CDR2 FQNNGV. The CDR3 loop spans 13 amino acids. CDR3 region: CASSSGGSSPLHF. DNA for the CDR3: TGTGCCAGCAGCTCGGGAGGTAGTTCACCCCTCCACTTT.

DNA for the CDR3: TGTGCCAGCAGGACAGGGAACCCCAATGAGCAGTTCTTC. Translated: CASRTGNPNEQFF. This sequence joins TRBV28 and TRBJ2-1; 7 bases match TRBD1. Germline values: CDR1 MDHEN, CDR2 SYDVKM. This CDR3 is built from 13 residues. V trimming: 6 bases; J trimming: 6 bases; junction bases outside the gene matches: 5.

The chain has TRBV7-9 and TRBJ2-1; TRBD2 aligns across 10 bases. J gave up 0 bases and V 5 bases, and 4 bases lay outside the gene matches. This CDR3 is built from 16 residues. The germline V gene encodes CDR1 SEHNR and CDR2 FQNEAQ (reference sequence). CDR3 bases: TGTGCCAGCAGCCCCCGGACTAGCGGCTCCTACAATGAGCAGTTCTTC. The encoded protein is CASSPRTSGSYNEQFF.

This clone was recorded a few times. The chain carries TRBV18 and TRBJ2-7; D is possibly TRBD1 (5 bases). The ends were cut back, 3 bases at V and 2 bases at J, with 11 bases in the middle. The CDR3 contains 14 residues. The germline CDR1 and CDR2 sequences are KGHSH and LQKENI. This chain's CDR3 is CASSPWEGAYEQYF. As DNA, the CDR3 is TGTGCCAGCTCACCTTGGGAAGGGGCCTACGAGCAGTACTTC.

The CDR3 is CASSRSTKTASPRGEKLFF. CDR3 nucleotides: TGTGCCAGCAGCCGCAGTACGAAGACCGCAAGCCCCCGGGGTGAAAAACTGTTTTTT. The chain links TRBV7-8 to TRBJ1-4; D is uncertain. The CDR3 totals 19 residues. In germline, CDR1 is SGHVS, CDR2 FQNEAQ. Trimming removed 5 bases from V and 7 bases from J, with 29 bases in between. Full variable domain (missing parts from reference TRBV7-8 and TRBJ1-4): GAGVSQSPRYKVAKRGQDVALRCDPISGHVSLFWYQQALGQGPEFLTYFQNEAQLDKSGLPSDRFFAERPEGSVSTLKIQRTQQEDSAVYLCASSRSTKTASPRGEKLFFGSGTQLSVL.

This clone is a singleton in its sample. The J gene is TRBJ1-2, the V gene TRBV29-1, with a possible D match to TRBD1 (5 bases). This CDR3 region has 13 residues. CDR1 is SQVTM, CDR2 ANQGSEA, per germline. With 6 bases removed from V and 1 base from J, the gap between germline ends came to 12 bases. Here the CDR3 DNA reads TGCAGCGTAGACGACAGACTTAACTATGGCTACACCTTC. This translates into CSVDDRLNYGYTF.

The J gene is TRBJ2-3, the V gene TRBV12-3 or TRBV12-4; D is possibly TRBD2 (5 bases). V dropped 6 bases and J dropped 4 bases, with 8 bases sitting between them. The CDR3 has 12 amino acids. For the CDR3, the DNA is TGTGCCAGCAGAACTAGTGCAGATACGCAGTATTTT. Protein sequence: CASRTSADTQYF.

To note about this clone: At one of its ends the junction is not consistent with the germline gene, which may arise from a read error. The J gene is TRBJ2-3, the V gene TRBV3-1 (or the pseudogene TRBV3-2); 12 positions match TRBD2. The CDR3 loop spans 13 amino acids. Per the germline V gene, CDR1 is LGHDT and CDR2 is YNNKEL (reference sequence). The chain's CDR3 is CASSPLGLAGPVF. The CDR3 DNA sequence: TGTGCCAGCAGCCCTTTGGGACTAGCGGGCCCCGTCTTT.

J is TRBJ2-7 and V is TRBV28; 8 bases map to TRBD2. V was pared by 7 bases and J by 3 bases, with 8 bases of the junction left unmatched. Per the germline V gene, CDR1 is MDHEN and CDR2 is SYDVKM. The length of the CDR3 is 14 residues. CDR3 coding DNA: TGTGCCAGCACGGGGCGGGAGGTATTCTACGAGCAGTACTTC. This translates into CASTGREVFYEQYF.

The chain recombines TRBV7-9 with TRBJ2-5; a weak D match, TRBD1 (5 bases). The CDR3 covers 14 residues. The germline V gene encodes CDR1 SEHNR and CDR2 FQNEAQ (reference sequence). Trimming took 5 bases from V and 4 from J, leaving 14 bases between them. In DNA form, the CDR3 reads TGTGCCAGCAGCCAAGACCCAGGGCGAGAGACCCAGTACTTC. Translating it yields CASSQDPGRETQYF. Looking up the rest from reference TRBV7-9 and TRBJ2-5 gives the full variable domain: DTGVSQNPRHKITKRGQNVTFRCDPISEHNRLYWYRQTLGQGPEFLTYFQNEAQLEKSRLLSDRFSAERPKGSFSTLEIQRTEQGDSAMYLCASSQDPGRETQYFGPGTRLLVL.

V is TRBV3-1 (or the pseudogene TRBV3-2) and J is TRBJ2-3; 9 nucleotides match TRBD2. Germline V gene sequence: CDR1 LGHDT, CDR2 YNNKEL (reference sequence). The J segment lost 6 bases and the V segment lost 5 bases, leaving 9 bases of the junction unmatched. This CDR3 is built from 15 residues. CDR3: CASSYDSGSLDTQYF. In DNA form, the CDR3 reads TGTGCCAGCAGCTACGATAGCGGGAGCCTCGATACGCAGTATTTT.

The CDR3 reads CASSPGTAGNTIYF. CDR3 sequence (DNA): TGCGCCAGCAGCCCGGGAACGGCTGGAAACACCATATATTTT. The rearrangement links TRBV5-1 to TRBJ1-3, with D hard to call. Trimming left V 4 bases short and J 2 bases short, with 10 bases between. The CDR3 covers 14 residues. Germline V gene data show CDR1 as SGHRS and CDR2 as YFSETQ.

Only one count was recorded for this clone. The chain joins TRBV5-1 to TRBJ1-2; tentatively, D is TRBD1 (5 bases). V was pared by 0 bases and J by 1 base, with 10 bases between. The CDR3 covers 15 residues. CDR1 SGHRS and CDR2 YFSETQ come from the germline V gene. The CDR3 is CASSLEAGNNYGYTF. The DNA of the CDR3 is TGCGCCAGCAGCTTGGAGGCAGGGAATAACTATGGCTACACCTTC.